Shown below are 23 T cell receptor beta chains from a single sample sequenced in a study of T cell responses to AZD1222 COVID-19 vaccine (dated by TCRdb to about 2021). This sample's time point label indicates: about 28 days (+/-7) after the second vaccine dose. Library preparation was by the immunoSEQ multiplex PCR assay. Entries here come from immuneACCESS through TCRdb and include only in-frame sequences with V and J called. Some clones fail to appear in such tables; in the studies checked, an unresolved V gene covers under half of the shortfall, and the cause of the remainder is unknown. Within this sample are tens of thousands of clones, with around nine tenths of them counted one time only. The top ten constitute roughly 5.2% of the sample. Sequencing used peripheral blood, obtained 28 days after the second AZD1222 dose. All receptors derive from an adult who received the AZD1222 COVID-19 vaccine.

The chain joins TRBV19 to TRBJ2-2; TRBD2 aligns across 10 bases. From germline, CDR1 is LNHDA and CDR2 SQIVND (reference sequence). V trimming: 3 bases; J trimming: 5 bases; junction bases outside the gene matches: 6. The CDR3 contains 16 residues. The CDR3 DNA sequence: TGTGCCAGTAGTATGGGTAAACTAGCGGGAACCGGGGAGCTGTTTTTT. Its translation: CASSMGKLAGTGELFF. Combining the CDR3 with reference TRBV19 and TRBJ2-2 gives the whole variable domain DGGITQSPKYLFRKEGQNVTLSCEQNLNHDAMYWYRQDPGQGLRLIYYSQIVNDFQKGDIAEGYSVSREKKESFPLTVTSAQKNPTAFYLCASSMGKLAGTGELFFGEGSRLTVL.

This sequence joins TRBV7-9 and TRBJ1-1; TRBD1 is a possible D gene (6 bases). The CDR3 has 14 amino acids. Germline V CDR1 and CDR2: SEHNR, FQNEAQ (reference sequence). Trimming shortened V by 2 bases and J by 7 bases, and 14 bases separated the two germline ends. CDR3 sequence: CASSLPEGGDEAFF. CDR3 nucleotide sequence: TGTGCCAGCAGCTTACCCGAGGGGGGGGATGAAGCTTTCTTT.

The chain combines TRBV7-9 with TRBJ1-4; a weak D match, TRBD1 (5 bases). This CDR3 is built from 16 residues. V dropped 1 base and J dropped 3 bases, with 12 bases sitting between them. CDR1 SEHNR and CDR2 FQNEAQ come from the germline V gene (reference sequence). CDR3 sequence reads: CASSLGAGAANEKLFF. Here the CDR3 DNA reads TGTGCCAGCAGCTTAGGGGCCGGGGCGGCTAATGAAAAACTGTTTTTT.

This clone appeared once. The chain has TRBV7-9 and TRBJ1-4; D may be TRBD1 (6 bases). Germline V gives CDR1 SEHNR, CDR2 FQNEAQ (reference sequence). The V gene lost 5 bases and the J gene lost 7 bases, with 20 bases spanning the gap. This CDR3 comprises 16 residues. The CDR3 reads CASSRPTGYGGEKLFF. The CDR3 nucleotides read TGTGCCAGCAGCCGGCCAACAGGGTATGGAGGTGAAAAACTGTTTTTT.

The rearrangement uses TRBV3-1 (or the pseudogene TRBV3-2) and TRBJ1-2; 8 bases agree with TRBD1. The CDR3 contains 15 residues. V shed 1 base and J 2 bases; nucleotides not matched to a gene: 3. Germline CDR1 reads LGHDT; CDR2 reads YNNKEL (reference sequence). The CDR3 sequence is CASSQGAGGNYGYTF. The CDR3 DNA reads TGTGCCAGCAGCCAAGGGGCAGGGGGCAACTATGGCTACACCTTC.

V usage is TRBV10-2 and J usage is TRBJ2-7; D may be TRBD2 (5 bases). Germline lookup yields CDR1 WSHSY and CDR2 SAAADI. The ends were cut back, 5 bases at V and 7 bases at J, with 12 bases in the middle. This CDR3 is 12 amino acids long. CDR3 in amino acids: CASSPGPGEQYF. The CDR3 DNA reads TGCGCCAGCAGTCCGGGCCCGGGGGAGCAGTACTTC.

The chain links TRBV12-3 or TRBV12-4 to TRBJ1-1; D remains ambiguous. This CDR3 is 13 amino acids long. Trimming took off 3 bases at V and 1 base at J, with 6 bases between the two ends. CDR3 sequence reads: CASSFYKNTEAFF. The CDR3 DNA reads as TGTGCCAGCAGTTTCTACAAGAACACTGAAGCTTTCTTT.

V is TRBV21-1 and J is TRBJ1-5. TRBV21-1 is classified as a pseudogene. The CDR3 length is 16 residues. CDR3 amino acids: CASSKSKGRGGQPQHF. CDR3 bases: TGTGCCAGCAGCAAAAGTAAGGGGAGGGGTGGACAGCCCCAGCATTTT.

Written as DNA, the CDR3 is TGTGCCAGCAGTTACTCGAAACAGTCTGGGGCCAACGTCCTGACTTTC. It specifies CASSYSKQSGANVLTF. V is TRBV6-2 or TRBV6-3 and J is TRBJ2-6; no clear D gene. Deletions cut 0 bases from V and 1 base from J, with 7 bases between. The germline CDR1 and CDR2 sequences are MNHEY and SVGEGT. The CDR3 totals 16 residues.

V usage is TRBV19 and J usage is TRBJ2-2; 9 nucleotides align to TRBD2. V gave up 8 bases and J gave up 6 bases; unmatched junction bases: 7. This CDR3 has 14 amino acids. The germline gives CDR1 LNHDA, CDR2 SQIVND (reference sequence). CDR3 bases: TGTGCCAGTGGGGGACTAGCCCTTCCCGGGGAGCTGTTTTTT. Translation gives CASGGLALPGELFF.

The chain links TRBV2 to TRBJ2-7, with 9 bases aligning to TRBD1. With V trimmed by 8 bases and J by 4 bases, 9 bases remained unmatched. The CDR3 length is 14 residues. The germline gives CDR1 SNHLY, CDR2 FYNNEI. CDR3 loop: CASLAGQGHYEQYF. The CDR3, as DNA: TGTGCCAGCCTCGCCGGACAGGGGCATTACGAGCAGTACTTC.

CDR3 residues: CASSFRTGSEETQYF. As DNA, the CDR3 is TGCGCCAGCAGCTTCAGGACAGGATCAGAAGAGACCCAGTACTTC. The chain links TRBV5-1 to TRBJ2-5, with 7 bases identical to TRBD1. J was trimmed by 3 bases and V by 2 bases; bases with no gene match: 7. The CDR3 loop spans 15 amino acids. From germline, CDR1 is SGHRS and CDR2 YFSETQ.

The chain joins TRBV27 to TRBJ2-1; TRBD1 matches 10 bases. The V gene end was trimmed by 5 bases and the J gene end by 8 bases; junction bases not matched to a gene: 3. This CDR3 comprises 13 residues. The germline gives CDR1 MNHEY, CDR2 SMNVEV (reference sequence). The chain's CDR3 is CASSRDRGDEQFF. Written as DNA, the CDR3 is TGTGCCAGCAGTCGGGACAGGGGTGATGAGCAGTTCTTC.

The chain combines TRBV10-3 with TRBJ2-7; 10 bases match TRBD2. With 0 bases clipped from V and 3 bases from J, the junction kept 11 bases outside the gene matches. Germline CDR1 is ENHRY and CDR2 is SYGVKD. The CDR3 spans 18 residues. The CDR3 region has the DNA TGTGCCATCAGTGAGTCGGGGGCTAGCGGGGGCTCAGGCTACGAGCAGTACTTC. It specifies CAISESGASGGSGYEQYF.

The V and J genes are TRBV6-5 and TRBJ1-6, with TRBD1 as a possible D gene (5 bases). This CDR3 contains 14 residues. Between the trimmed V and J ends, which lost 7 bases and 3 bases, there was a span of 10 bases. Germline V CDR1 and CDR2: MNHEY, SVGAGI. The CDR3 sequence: CASTTGGYNSPLHF. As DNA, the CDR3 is TGTGCCAGCACAACCGGGGGCTATAATTCACCCCTCCACTTT.

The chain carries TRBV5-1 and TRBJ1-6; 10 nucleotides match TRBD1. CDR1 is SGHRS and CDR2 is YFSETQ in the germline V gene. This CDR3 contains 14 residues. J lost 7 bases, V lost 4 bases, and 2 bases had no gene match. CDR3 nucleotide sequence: TGCGCCAGCAGCCGGACAGGGGGAAATTCACCCCTCCACTTT. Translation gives CASSRTGGNSPLHF.

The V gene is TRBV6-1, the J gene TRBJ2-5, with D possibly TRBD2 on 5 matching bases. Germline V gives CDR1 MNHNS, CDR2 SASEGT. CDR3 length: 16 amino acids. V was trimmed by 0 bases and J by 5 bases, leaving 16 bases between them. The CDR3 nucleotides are TGTGCCAGCAGTGAAGCGCGCTGGGGAGTCGGGGAGACCCAGTACTTC. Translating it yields CASSEARWGVGETQYF.

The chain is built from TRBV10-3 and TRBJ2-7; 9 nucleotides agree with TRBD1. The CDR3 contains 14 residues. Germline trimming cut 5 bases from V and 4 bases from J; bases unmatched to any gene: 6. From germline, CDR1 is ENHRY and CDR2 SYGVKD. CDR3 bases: TGTGCCATCAGTACCGGGACAGGGCGGTACGAGCAGTACTTC. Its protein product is CAISTGTGRYEQYF.

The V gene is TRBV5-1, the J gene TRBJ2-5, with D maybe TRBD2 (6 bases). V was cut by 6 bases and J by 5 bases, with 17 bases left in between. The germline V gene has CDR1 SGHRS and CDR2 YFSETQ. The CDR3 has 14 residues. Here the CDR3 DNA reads TGCGCCAGCAAGAGGACCCCCGGAGGGGAGACCCAGTACTTC. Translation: CASKRTPGGETQYF.

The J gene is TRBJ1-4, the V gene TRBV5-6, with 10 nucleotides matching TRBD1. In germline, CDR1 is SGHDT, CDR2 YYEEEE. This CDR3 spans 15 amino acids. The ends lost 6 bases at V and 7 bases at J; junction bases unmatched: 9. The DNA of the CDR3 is TGTGCCAGCAACGGACCAGGGACAGGGGCTGAAAAACTGTTTTTT. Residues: CASNGPGTGAEKLFF.

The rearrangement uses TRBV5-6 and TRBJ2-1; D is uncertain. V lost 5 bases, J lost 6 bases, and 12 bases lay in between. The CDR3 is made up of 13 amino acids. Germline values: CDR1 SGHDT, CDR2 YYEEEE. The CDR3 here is CASREYTVNEQFF. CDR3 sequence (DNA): TGTGCCAGCAGAGAGTACACCGTCAATGAGCAGTTCTTC.

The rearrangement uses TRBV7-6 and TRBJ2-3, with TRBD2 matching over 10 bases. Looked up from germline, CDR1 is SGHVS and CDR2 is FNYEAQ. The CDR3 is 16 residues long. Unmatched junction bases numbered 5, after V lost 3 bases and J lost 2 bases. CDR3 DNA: TGTGCCAGCAGCTTCGCAGCGGGGGGGTTCACAGATACGCAGTATTTT. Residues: CASSFAAGGFTDTQYF.

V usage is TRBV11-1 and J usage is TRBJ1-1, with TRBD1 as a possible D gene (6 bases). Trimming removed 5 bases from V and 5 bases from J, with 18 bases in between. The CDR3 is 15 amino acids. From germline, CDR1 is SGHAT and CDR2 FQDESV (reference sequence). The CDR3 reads CASSPQMGAGTEAFF. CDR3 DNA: TGTGCCAGCAGCCCACAGATGGGGGCTGGGACTGAAGCTTTCTTT.